One and the same sample provided the 11 T cell receptor beta chains below, sequenced in a study of T cell responses to AZD1222 COVID-19 vaccine. Produced via immunoSEQ multiplex PCR; TCRdb's table is partial and in-frame only. Among 85,000 to 90,000 clones, 89% were seen once, and the ten largest hold about 5%. Specimen: peripheral blood, collected 28 days after the second AZD1222 dose. The source is an adult who received the AZD1222 COVID-19 vaccine.

The V gene is TRBV29-1, the J gene TRBJ1-1; D is unresolved. The V gene's germline CDR1 is SQVTM and CDR2 ANQGSEA. V lost 0 bases, J lost 0 bases, and 5 bases lay in between. CDR3 length: 13 amino acids. In DNA, the CDR3 is TGCAGCGTTGAAGAAAACATGAACACTGAAGCTTTCTTT. Its translation is CSVEENMNTEAFF.

The V and J genes are TRBV27 and TRBJ1-1; a possible D gene is TRBD1 (6 bases). The V and J ends lost 2 bases and 2 bases respectively, with 15 bases between them. Germline CDR1 and CDR2: MNHEY and SMNVEV (reference sequence). This CDR3 comprises 16 residues. DNA of the CDR3: TGTGCCAGCAGTTTAGGGCCCGGGACACGAAACACTGAAGCTTTCTTT. It is translated as CASSLGPGTRNTEAFF.

The chain is built from TRBV12-3 or TRBV12-4 and TRBJ1-1, with D tentatively TRBD1 (5 bases). The CDR3 runs to 11 residues. V was shortened by 5 bases and J by 7 bases, with 8 bases between the two germline ends. CDR3 nucleotide sequence: TGTGCCAGCAGTGCCAGGGATGAAGCTTTCTTT. Translated: CASSARDEAFF.

The chain joins TRBV5-6 to TRBJ2-3, with 10 bases fitting TRBD2. Germline trimming cut 9 bases from V and 0 bases from J; bases unmatched to any gene: 4. The length of the CDR3 is 14 residues. Germline CDR1 SGHDT, CDR2 YYEEEE. The CDR3 region is CATSGGLSTDTQYF. CDR3 nucleotides: TGTGCCACTAGCGGGGGCCTCAGCACAGATACGCAGTATTTT.

The chain combines TRBV11-2 with TRBJ1-4; D perhaps matches TRBD1 (5 bases). The CDR3 consists of 14 residues. CDR1 is SGHAT, CDR2 FQNNGV, per germline. V lost 5 bases and J 7 bases, leaving 14 bases between the germline ends. The CDR3 loop reads CASSVRGLSEKLFF. DNA for the CDR3: TGTGCCAGCAGCGTCCGGGGGTTGAGTGAAAAACTGTTTTTT.

J is TRBJ2-1 and V is TRBV7-9; 10 bases match TRBD2. After removal of 5 bases from V and 0 bases from J, the junction contained 10 bases not matched to a gene. This CDR3 is built from 18 residues. In germline, CDR1 is SEHNR, CDR2 FQNEAQ (reference sequence). CDR3 bases: TGTGCCAGCAGCCTAATTCTTAGCGGGGGGCGCTCCTACAATGAGCAGTTCTTC. This gives the protein CASSLILSGGRSYNEQFF.

This clone occurred once. The V gene is TRBV28, the J gene TRBJ1-6; D call uncertain. The germline V gene has CDR1 MDHEN and CDR2 SYDVKM. Trimming removed 5 bases from V and 13 bases from J, with 9 bases in between. CDR3 length: 11 residues. The CDR3 here is CASSPGRPLHF. CDR3 DNA: TGTGCCAGCAGTCCAGGACGTCCCCTCCACTTT.

In this sample, this clone turned up a few times. The rearrangement uses TRBV14 and TRBJ2-1; TRBD2 aligns across 9 bases. The CDR3 spans 16 residues. Germline V gene sequence: CDR1 SGHDN, CDR2 FVKESK. Unmatched junction bases numbered 7, after V lost 0 bases and J lost 7 bases. This CDR3 reads CASSQDVAGVWNEQFF. As DNA, the CDR3 is TGTGCCAGCAGCCAAGATGTAGCGGGGGTCTGGAATGAGCAGTTCTTC.

V usage is TRBV11-3 and J usage is TRBJ2-1; 12 bases are shared with TRBD1. The CDR3 contains 16 residues. V shed 5 bases, J shed 7 bases, and the junction held 9 bases outside the gene matches. Germline CDR1 is SGHNT and CDR2 is YENEEA. CDR3 amino acids: CASSGARDRGLNEQFF. The CDR3 DNA is TGTGCCAGCAGCGGAGCCCGGGACAGGGGGCTAAATGAGCAGTTCTTC.

This clone was observed a handful of times. CDR3 nucleotides: TGTGCCAGTATAAGGGGGTTTGGGCCCTGGAACACTGAAGCTTTCTTT. This encodes CASIRGFGPWNTEAFF. V and J are TRBV19 and TRBJ1-1; possible D gene TRBD1, 6 bases. Germline V gives CDR1 LNHDA, CDR2 SQIVND (reference sequence). The CDR3 runs to 16 residues. V was trimmed by 7 bases and J by 1 base, leaving 19 bases between them.

Comments on this clone: Sequence at one end of the junction differs from germline and may be a read error. The chain has TRBV27 and TRBJ1-2, with D perhaps TRBD1 (6 bases). Looked up from germline, CDR1 is MNHEY and CDR2 is SMNVEV (reference sequence). The CDR3 sequence is 14 residues long. In nucleotides, the CDR3 is TGTGCCAGCAAACTGGGGGGGCTAGATCTTGGCTTTATCTTC. It codes for CASKLGGLDLGFIF.